The text below deals with one T cell receptor (beta chain). This CDR3 region has 13 residues. V shed 7 bases and J shed 5 bases, with 12 bases lying between them. Per germline, CDR1 LGHNT and CDR2 FRNRAP. The sample is drawn from a study of technical replicates of blood from several donors. Some clones are missing from TCRdb's copy, which holds only in-frame ones; the method was immunoSEQ multiplex PCR. The repertoire holds roughly 72,000 clones, with roughly 96% as singletons. The chain recombines TRBV12-5 with TRBJ1-5; D unclear. Sequencing used T cells isolated from PBMCs. The TCR comes from a human donor in good health. The CDR3 region is CASAVPGYQPQHF. The CDR3 nucleotides read TGTGCTAGTGCCGTCCCGGGGTATCAGCCCCAGCATTTT.